The T cell receptor beta chain described here comes from a study of human T cells and chemical hapten exposure. Time point defined: patch test 3, about 24 weeks after DPC sensitization. As for treatment: therapeutic diphenylcyclopropenone sensitization with weekly scalp DPC. Individual cDNA molecules received unique molecular identifiers in the library. TCRdb used MiXCR to reprocess the RACE reads, holding one entry per CDR3 protein. Among around 150,000 distinct CDR3 sequences listed, about a quarter were seen once. There are 15 residues in the CDR3. From germline, CDR1 is SGDLS and CDR2 YYNGEE. Trimming stripped 0 bases from V and 5 bases from J, with 12 bases between.

This TCR came from a woman younger than 35 with alopecia areata. Some clones in this sample may be carry-over from other donors' samples. This sample comprised whole blood, obtained in connection with sensitization to the hapten diphenylcyclopropenone (DPC). The V and J genes are TRBV9 and TRBJ2-1; D may be TRBD1 (5 bases). CDR3 bases: TGTGCCAGCAGCGTAGGGACAACTGGGGACAATGAGCAGTTCTTC. This gives the protein CASSVGTTGDNEQFF.